A selection of T cell receptor beta chains follows, all from one sample in a study of naive CD8 T cells in extremely preterm neonates. Generated by immunoSEQ multiplex PCR, the TCRdb table keeps only in-frame clones and is missing some. In the table there are 6,000 to 9,000 clones, just under 98% of which are singletons. The sequenced sample was naive CD8+ T cells from blood. The receptor set was obtained from a human donor in good health. Both conserved end residues are part of each CDR3. Fields, in order: V gene, J gene, D gene, clone size, CDR3 protein, CDR3 DNA. D genes are given only for firm matches. Size is stated for part of the rows, as once, few or many counts, or as a class when the clone is expanded.

v_gene: TRBV19
j_gene: TRBJ2-7
d_gene: TRBD2
abundance: .
CDR3aa: CASSPTSGSSYEQYF
CDR3nt: TGTGCCAGTAGTCCTACTAGCGGGAGCTCCTACGAGCAGTACTTC

v_gene: TRBV6-6
j_gene: TRBJ2-7
d_gene: .
abundance: .
CDR3aa: CASSYSKQGPSYEQYF
CDR3nt: TGTGCCAGCAGTTACTCGAAGCAGGGCCCCTCCTACGAGCAGTACTTC

v_gene: TRBV2
j_gene: TRBJ2-6
d_gene: .
abundance: .
CDR3aa: CASSGSAFSGANVLTF
CDR3nt: TGTGCCAGCAGTGGTAGTGCGTTCTCTGGGGCCAACGTCCTGACTTTC

v_gene: TRBV28
j_gene: TRBJ2-7
d_gene: TRBD1
abundance: .
CDR3aa: CASTVFRDRQEQYF
CDR3nt: TGTGCCAGCACCGTCTTCCGGGACAGGCAGGAGCAGTACTTC

v_gene: TRBV30
j_gene: TRBJ2-1
d_gene: .
abundance: .
CDR3aa: CAWSVGVGNEQFF
CDR3nt: TGTGCCTGGAGTGTGGGCGTTGGCAATGAGCAGTTCTTC

v_gene: TRBV2
j_gene: TRBJ1-5
d_gene: TRBD1
abundance: .
CDR3aa: CASTNTKGAYQPQHF
CDR3nt: TGTGCCAGCACCAACACGAAGGGGGCCTATCAGCCCCAGCATTTT

v_gene: TRBV30
j_gene: TRBJ1-2
d_gene: .
abundance: .
CDR3aa: CAWSVYQRWRDYGYTF
CDR3nt: TGTGCCTGGAGCGTTTACCAACGGTGGAGGGACTATGGCTACACCTTC

v_gene: TRBV19
j_gene: TRBJ1-1
d_gene: .
abundance: .
CDR3aa: CASSFRDSVLTDTEAFF
CDR3nt: TGTGCCAGTAGTTTCCGGGACTCCGTGTTAACTGACACTGAAGCTTTCTTT

v_gene: TRBV11-3
j_gene: TRBJ2-3
d_gene: TRBD1
abundance: .
CDR3aa: CASSDRGGSTDTQYF
CDR3nt: TGTGCCAGCAGCGACAGGGGGGGGAGCACAGATACGCAGTATTTT

v_gene: TRBV2
j_gene: TRBJ2-5
d_gene: TRBD2
abundance: .
CDR3aa: CASSEAGEGLIDTQYF
CDR3nt: TGTGCCAGCAGTGAAGCGGGGGAGGGATTAATCGATACCCAGTACTTC

v_gene: TRBV19
j_gene: TRBJ2-3
d_gene: TRBD2
abundance: .
CDR3aa: CASGLAGVREADTQYF
CDR3nt: TGTGCCAGCGGACTAGCGGGAGTTAGAGAAGCAGATACGCAGTATTTT

v_gene: TRBV11-2
j_gene: TRBJ1-5
d_gene: TRBD1
abundance: .
CDR3aa: CASSLHGTGNQPQHF
CDR3nt: TGTGCCAGCAGCTTGCACGGGACAGGGAATCAGCCCCAGCATTTT

v_gene: TRBV30
j_gene: TRBJ1-1
d_gene: .
abundance: .
CDR3aa: CAWSSGRGTEAFF
CDR3nt: TGTGCCTGGAGTTCAGGGAGGGGCACTGAAGCTTTCTTT

v_gene: TRBV11-1
j_gene: TRBJ1-4
d_gene: .
abundance: few
CDR3aa: CASSLYPKEPTGEKLFF
CDR3nt: TGTGCCAGCAGCTTGTACCCTAAGGAGCCGACTGGTGAAAAACTGTTTTTT

v_gene: TRBV27
j_gene: TRBJ2-1
d_gene: .
abundance: .
CDR3aa: CASSATPYNEQFF
CDR3nt: TGTGCCAGCAGTGCAACACCCTACAATGAGCAGTTCTTC

v_gene: TRBV7-9
j_gene: TRBJ2-3
d_gene: TRBD2
abundance: .
CDR3aa: CASSYSRDYTSDTQYF
CDR3nt: TGTGCCAGCAGCTACTCCCGGGACTACACATCAGATACGCAGTATTTT

v_gene: TRBV6-5
j_gene: TRBJ1-4
d_gene: .
abundance: .
CDR3aa: CASSSKGGDNEKLFF
CDR3nt: TGTGCCAGCAGTAGTAAGGGCGGGGATAATGAAAAACTGTTTTTT

v_gene: TRBV19
j_gene: TRBJ1-1
d_gene: .
abundance: once
CDR3aa: CASSMTGENTEAFF
CDR3nt: TGTGCCAGTAGTATGACGGGTGAGAACACTGAAGCTTTCTTT

v_gene: TRBV27
j_gene: TRBJ1-5
d_gene: .
abundance: .
CDR3aa: CASSPGGINQPQHF
CDR3nt: TGTGCCAGCAGCCCGGGAGGAATCAATCAGCCCCAGCATTTT

v_gene: TRBV30
j_gene: TRBJ2-7
d_gene: TRBD2
abundance: once
CDR3aa: CAWRYTSGGAYEQYF
CDR3nt: TGTGCCTGGAGGTACACTAGCGGGGGCGCCTACGAGCAGTACTTC

v_gene: TRBV19
j_gene: TRBJ2-7
d_gene: .
abundance: .
CDR3aa: CASSMTGPTYEQYF
CDR3nt: TGTGCCAGTAGTATGACAGGACCAACCTACGAGCAGTACTTC

v_gene: TRBV4-1
j_gene: TRBJ2-3
d_gene: TRBD2
abundance: .
CDR3aa: CASSQNFELAGEADTQYF
CDR3nt: TGCGCCAGCAGCCAAAACTTTGAACTAGCGGGAGAGGCAGATACGCAGTATTTT

v_gene: TRBV19
j_gene: TRBJ1-5
d_gene: .
abundance: .
CDR3aa: CASSIALSQPQHF
CDR3nt: TGTGCCAGTAGTATCGCACTTAGTCAGCCCCAGCATTTT

v_gene: TRBV29-1
j_gene: TRBJ2-1
d_gene: TRBD2
abundance: .
CDR3aa: CSVLSSGSGSEQFF
CDR3nt: TGCAGCGTTCTAAGTAGCGGGAGCGGCAGTGAGCAGTTCTTC

v_gene: TRBV13
j_gene: TRBJ2-7
d_gene: TRBD1
abundance: .
CDR3aa: CASRQGIDGEQYF
CDR3nt: TGTGCCAGCAGACAGGGGATAGATGGCGAGCAGTACTTC

v_gene: TRBV5-6
j_gene: TRBJ1-2
d_gene: .
abundance: .
CDR3aa: CASSRPGGVRYGYTF
CDR3nt: TGTGCCAGCAGCCGCCCTGGAGGGGTGAGGTATGGCTACACCTTC

v_gene: TRBV6-5
j_gene: TRBJ1-2
d_gene: TRBD1
abundance: .
CDR3aa: CASSYIESGGSYGYTF
CDR3nt: TGTGCCAGCAGTTACATTGAGTCAGGGGGTTCCTATGGCTACACCTTC

v_gene: TRBV5-4
j_gene: TRBJ2-1
d_gene: TRBD2
abundance: .
CDR3aa: CASSPQAGPFDEQFF
CDR3nt: TGTGCCAGCAGCCCGCAAGCGGGACCCTTCGATGAGCAGTTCTTC

v_gene: TRBV2
j_gene: TRBJ2-5
d_gene: TRBD2
abundance: .
CDR3aa: CASSPAGVRETQYF
CDR3nt: TGTGCCAGCAGCCCAGCGGGAGTTAGGGAGACCCAGTACTTC

v_gene: TRBV2
j_gene: TRBJ2-5
d_gene: .
abundance: .
CDR3aa: CASSLAEETQYF
CDR3nt: TGTGCCAGCAGTTTAGCAGAGGAGACCCAGTACTTC

v_gene: TRBV9
j_gene: TRBJ2-5
d_gene: TRBD2
abundance: .
CDR3aa: CASSVEGGGLAGETETQYF
CDR3nt: TGTGCCAGCAGCGTGGAGGGTGGGGGACTAGCGGGAGAGACGGAGACCCAGTACTTC